The 20 T cell receptor beta chains given below trace back to one sample, sequenced in a study of shared clonotypes between healthy human individuals. TCRdb keeps only in-frame clones here, not all; method: immunoSEQ multiplex PCR. The sample consists of about 2.1 million clones, 85% to 95% of them appearing once. Naive CD8 cells, CD45RO-negative and positively selected for CCR7, excluded terminally differentiated effector memory CD45RA+ cells. Sequenced material: naive CD8+ T cells from PBMCs. These receptors were obtained from a man aged 18-30 years in good health. Some clones in this sample may be carry-over from other donors' samples.

This sequence joins TRBV29-1 and TRBJ2-1; TRBD1 is a possible D gene (6 bases). Trimming cost V 6 bases and J 0 bases, with 15 bases left between them. CDR1 SQVTM and CDR2 ANQGSEA come from the germline V gene. The CDR3 sequence is 15 residues long. The CDR3 sequence: CSVGGHQSSYNEQFF. In DNA form, the CDR3 reads TGCAGCGTAGGGGGTCACCAGAGCTCCTACAATGAGCAGTTCTTC.

The V and J genes are TRBV6-5 and TRBJ2-1; D possibly matches TRBD1 or TRBD2 (6 bases each). The V gene lost 0 bases and the J gene lost 7 bases, with 13 bases spanning the gap. This CDR3 region has 15 residues. CDR1 MNHEY and CDR2 SVGAGI come from the germline V gene. DNA of the CDR3: TGTGCCAGCAGTTACTCAGGGGGGTACAGGAATGAGCAGTTCTTC. This codes for CASSYSGGYRNEQFF.

This clone occurred once. This rearrangement joins TRBV21-1 to TRBJ2-7; the table's D gene call, TRBD2, was not cross checked with the DNA. TRBV21-1 constitutes a pseudogene. This CDR3 region has 20 residues. The CDR3 coding sequence is TGTGCCAGCAGCAACACGGGGCTTGGTAGCGGACGCGAGAAAGTTCGGAGGCAGTACTTC. The encoded protein is CASSNTGLGSGREKVRRQYF.

The chain has TRBV6-1 and TRBJ1-5, with a possible D match to TRBD1 (5 bases). V lost 3 bases, J lost 2 bases, and 14 bases lay in between. There are 16 residues in the CDR3. From germline, CDR1 is MNHNS and CDR2 SASEGT. The CDR3 loop reads CASSDRRGEGNQPQHF. CDR3 in DNA: TGTGCCAGCAGTGACCGCAGAGGGGAGGGCAATCAGCCCCAGCATTTT.

The V gene is TRBV7-9, the J gene TRBJ2-3; 11 nucleotides line up with TRBD2. There are 18 residues in the CDR3. Trimming cost V 1 base and J 2 bases; bases outside gene matches: 8. Germline values: CDR1 SEHNR, CDR2 FQNEAQ (reference sequence). The CDR3 sequence: CASSLGLAGGLDTDTQYF. The CDR3 DNA reads as TGTGCCAGCAGCTTAGGCTTAGCGGGAGGGCTCGACACAGATACGCAGTATTTT.

About this clone itself: Other DNA sequences of this sample code for an identical CDR3. The gene calls are TRBV9 and TRBJ2-7; D is possibly TRBD1 (7 bases). The germline V and J ends were trimmed by 0 bases and 7 bases, with 11 bases remaining between them. Germline CDR1 SGDLS, CDR2 YYNGEE. This CDR3 spans 13 amino acids. Here the CDR3 DNA reads TGTGCCAGCAGCGTAGGCAGGGGGGATGAGCAGTACTTC. Its translation is CASSVGRGDEQYF. Full variable domain (outside the CDR3, taken from reference TRBV9 and TRBJ2-7): DSGVTQTPKHLITATGQRVTLRCSPRSGDLSVYWYQQSLDQGLQFLIQYYNGEERAKGNILERFSAQQFPDLHSELNLSSLELGDSALYFCASSVGRGDEQYFGPGTRLTVT.

The V gene is TRBV27, the J gene TRBJ2-7, with D unclear. In germline, CDR1 is MNHEY, CDR2 SMNVEV (reference sequence). CDR3 length equals 13 residues. The V gene lost 3 bases and the J gene lost 5 bases, with 11 bases spanning the gap. CDR3 DNA: TGTGCCAGCAGTTTTATGTTCGGCGACGAGCAGTACTTC. Amino acids: CASSFMFGDEQYF.

This chain joins TRBV29-1 and TRBJ2-5; no firm D call. From germline, CDR1 is SQVTM and CDR2 ANQGSEA. The CDR3 runs to 12 residues. Trimming removed 4 bases at V and 4 bases at J, with 10 bases between. Here the CDR3 DNA reads TGCAGCGTTGTGACTGTAACAGAGACCCAGTACTTC. Translation: CSVVTVTETQYF.

This chain connects TRBV6-6 to TRBJ1-5; D might be TRBD1 (5 bases). Germline lookup yields CDR1 MNHNY and CDR2 SVGAGI (reference sequence). V lost 10 bases and J 2 bases, leaving 18 bases between the germline ends. This CDR3 region has 15 residues. CDR3 sequence reads: CATSVWDGGNQPQHF. The CDR3 DNA follows: TGTGCCACCTCGGTCTGGGACGGCGGCAATCAGCCCCAGCATTTT.

CDR3: CASSSEGTGSFGYTF. The CDR3 DNA is TGTGCCAGCAGTTCTGAAGGGACAGGTTCGTTTGGCTACACCTTC. The genes are TRBV28 and TRBJ1-2; TRBD1 aligns across 8 bases. CDR3 size: 15 residues. J gave up 7 bases and V 4 bases, and 11 bases lay outside the gene matches. CDR1 and CDR2 (germline): MDHEN, SYDVKM.

This rearrangement joins TRBV4-2 to TRBJ1-1, with TRBD1 identical over 8 bases. This CDR3 region has 14 residues. V lost 4 bases, J lost 9 bases, and 10 bases stayed unmatched. Germline lookup yields CDR1 LGHNA and CDR2 YNFKEQ. For the CDR3, the DNA is TGTGCCAGCAGCCCCCTGACAGGGGATTTTCAAGCTTTCTTT. Translation: CASSPLTGDFQAFF.

The V gene is TRBV7-8, the J gene TRBJ2-7; 7 positions agree with TRBD1. CDR3 length: 15 residues. Germline V gives CDR1 SGHVS, CDR2 FQNEAQ. J gave up 0 bases and V 5 bases, and 7 bases lay outside the gene matches. CDR3 sequence reads: CASSDGTADSYEQYF. CDR3 nucleotide sequence: TGTGCCAGCAGCGACGGGACAGCCGACTCCTACGAGCAGTACTTC. The whole variable domain, filled in from reference TRBV7-8 and TRBJ2-7, reads GAGVSQSPRYKVAKRGQDVALRCDPISGHVSLFWYQQALGQGPEFLTYFQNEAQLDKSGLPSDRFFAERPEGSVSTLKIQRTQQEDSAVYLCASSDGTADSYEQYFGPGTRLTVT.

This chain connects TRBV7-9 to TRBJ2-1; D possibly corresponds to TRBD1 (6 bases). This CDR3 spans 13 amino acids. Trimming stripped 5 bases from V and 12 bases from J, with 17 bases between. Germline V gene lookup returns CDR1 SEHNR and CDR2 FQNEAQ (reference sequence). The CDR3 DNA is TGTGCCAGCAGCGCTGGGACACGATGGGGGCAGTTCTTC. Residues: CASSAGTRWGQFF.

The V gene is TRBV13, the J gene TRBJ2-7; no definite D call. The CDR3 runs 16 residues. Germline assignment: CDR1 PRHDT and CDR2 FYEKMQ (reference sequence). V dropped 0 bases and J dropped 7 bases, with 19 bases sitting between them. The CDR3 region has the DNA TGTGCCAGCAGCTTAGGCCGAGGCGGTGGGGTGCGAGAGCAGTACTTC. Its translation is CASSLGRGGGVREQYF.

This chain uses TRBV9 with TRBJ2-5, with D hard to call. CDR1 is SGDLS, CDR2 YYNGEE, per germline. The CDR3 extends over 14 amino acids. With 5 bases removed from V and 1 base from J, the gap between germline ends came to 12 bases. This chain's CDR3 is CASSYERSQETQYF. The CDR3 DNA is TGTGCCAGCAGTTATGAACGGTCCCAAGAGACCCAGTACTTC.

The gene calls are TRBV7-9 and TRBJ1-2; D remains unclear. The CDR3 consists of 15 residues. Trimming stripped 1 base from V and 5 bases from J, with 14 bases between. Germline V lookup: CDR1 SEHNR, CDR2 FQNEAQ (reference sequence). CDR3 loop: CASSLDRAGRYGYTF. The CDR3 DNA reads TGTGCCAGCAGCTTAGATCGGGCCGGTAGATATGGCTACACCTTC.

To note about this clone: At the DNA level, this CDR3 is encoded by other sequences in the same sample as well. The chain combines TRBV11-3 with TRBJ2-1; D perhaps matches TRBD2 (6 bases). V lost 5 bases, J lost 3 bases, and 14 bases lay in between. The CDR3 is 15 residues long. CDR1 is SGHNT and CDR2 is YENEEA in the germline V gene. As DNA, the CDR3 is TGTGCCAGCAGCCGCCGGGACTCCAGCTACAATGAGCAGTTCTTC. Residues: CASSRRDSSYNEQFF. The full variable domain, with the rest looked up from reference TRBV11-3 and TRBJ2-1, is EAGVVQSPRYKIIEKKQPVAFWCNPISGHNTLYWYLQNLGQGPELLIRYENEEAVDDSQLPKDRFSAERLKGVDSTLKIQPAELGDSAVYLCASSRRDSSYNEQFFGPGTRLTVL.

V usage is TRBV15 and J usage is TRBJ2-7, with TRBD2 as a possible D gene (5 bases). The CDR3 is 14 amino acids. Germline V lookup: CDR1 LNHNV, CDR2 YYDKDF (reference sequence). Trimming took 0 bases from V and 6 from J, leaving 12 bases between them. The DNA of the CDR3 is TGTGCCACCAGCAGAGATCCCACGACTACCGAGCAGTACTTC. Its protein product is CATSRDPTTTEQYF.

This chain joins TRBV6-6 and TRBJ1-1; TRBD1 might be the D (6 bases). The CDR3 spans 14 residues. Per the germline V gene, CDR1 is MNHNY and CDR2 is SVGAGI (reference sequence). The V gene lost 2 bases and the J gene lost 3 bases, with 10 bases spanning the gap. The CDR3 here is CASSYNTGHTEAFF. The CDR3 bases are TGTGCCAGCAGTTACAATACAGGGCACACTGAAGCTTTCTTT.

The chain couples TRBV5-4 to TRBJ2-7; no clear D gene. Looked up from germline, CDR1 is SGHNT and CDR2 is YYREEE (reference sequence). The CDR3 has 13 amino acids. V shed 0 bases and J shed 6 bases, with 10 bases lying between them. CDR3 DNA sequence: TGTGCCAGCAGCTTGGGATCCGTCGGCGAGCAGTACTTC. Protein product: CASSLGSVGEQYF.